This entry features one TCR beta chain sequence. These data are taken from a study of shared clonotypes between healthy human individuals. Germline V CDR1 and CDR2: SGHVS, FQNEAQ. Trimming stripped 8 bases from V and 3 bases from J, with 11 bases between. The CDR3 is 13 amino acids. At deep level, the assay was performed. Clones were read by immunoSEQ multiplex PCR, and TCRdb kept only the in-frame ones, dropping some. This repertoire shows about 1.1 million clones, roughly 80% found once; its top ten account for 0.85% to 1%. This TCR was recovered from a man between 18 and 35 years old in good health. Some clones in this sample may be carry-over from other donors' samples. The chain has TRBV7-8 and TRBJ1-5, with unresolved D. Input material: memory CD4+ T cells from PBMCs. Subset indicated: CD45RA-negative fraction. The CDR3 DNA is TGTGCCAGCGGAAAGAGTTACAATCAGCCCCAGCATTTT. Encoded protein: CASGKSYNQPQHF.